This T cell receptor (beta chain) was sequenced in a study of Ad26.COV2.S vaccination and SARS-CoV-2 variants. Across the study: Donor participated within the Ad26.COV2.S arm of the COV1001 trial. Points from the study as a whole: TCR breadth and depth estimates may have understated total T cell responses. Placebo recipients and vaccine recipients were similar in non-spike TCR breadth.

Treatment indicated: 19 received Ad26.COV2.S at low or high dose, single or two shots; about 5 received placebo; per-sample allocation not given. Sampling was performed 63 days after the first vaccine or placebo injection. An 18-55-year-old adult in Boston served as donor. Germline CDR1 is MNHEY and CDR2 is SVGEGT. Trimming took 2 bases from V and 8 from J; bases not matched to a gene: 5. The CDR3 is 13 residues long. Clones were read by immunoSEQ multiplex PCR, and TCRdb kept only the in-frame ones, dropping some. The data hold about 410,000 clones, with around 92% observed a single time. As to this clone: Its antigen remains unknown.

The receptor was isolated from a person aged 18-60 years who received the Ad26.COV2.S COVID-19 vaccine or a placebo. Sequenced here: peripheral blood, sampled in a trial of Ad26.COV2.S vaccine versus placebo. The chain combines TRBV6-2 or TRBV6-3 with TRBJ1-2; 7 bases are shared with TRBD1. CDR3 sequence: CASSYGTVAGYTF. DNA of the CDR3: TGTGCCAGCAGTTACGGGACAGTGGCCGGCTACACCTTC.